The rows below give T cell receptor beta chains drawn from one sample of a study of blood T cells in healthy people across ages. TCRdb reanalysed the 5' RACE reads using MiXCR and keeps one entry per CDR3 protein. The sample shows about 760,000 distinct CDR3 sequences, around 25% of them seen only once. These data were likewise used in another study, on T cells of mothers and their children.

Sequencing was done on a sample of blood. These receptors came from a boy under 18 in good health. Both conserved end residues are part of each CDR3. The D gene is left open where the match is weak. Expanded clones are given a class, and other clones once, few, many or no size at all.

>few|TRBV28|.|TRBJ2-5
TGTGCCAGCAGCGGAGGGATCAGAGAAGGAGAGACCCAGTACTTC
CASSGGIREGETQYF
>few|TRBV12-5|TRBD1|TRBJ1-2
TGTGCTAGTGTAGGGGACAGTAACTATGGCTACACCTTC
CASVGDSNYGYTF
>.|TRBV2|.|TRBJ1-4
TGTGCCAGCAGTGAATGGGAAAAACTGTTTTTT
CASSEWEKLFF
>few|TRBV29-1|.|TRBJ2-5
TGCAGCGTTTTCGGAGAGACCCAGTACTTC
CSVFGETQYF
>few|TRBV12-3/TRBV12-4|TRBD1|TRBJ1-1
TGTGCCAGCAGCATACAGGGGAGGCCTGAAGCTTTCTTT
CASSIQGRPEAFF
>few|TRBV9|.|TRBJ1-5
TGTGCCAGCAGCGTAGGGAAGGGACCGTTAGCAAGTCAGCCCCAGCATTTT
CASSVGKGPLASQPQHF
>.|TRBV25-1|.|TRBJ2-5
TGTGCCAGCGGCGGGGAGGAGACCCAGTACTTC
CASGGEETQYF
>.|TRBV12-3/TRBV12-4|.|TRBJ2-5
TGTGCCAGCAGTTTAGCGCAATTGGGGGCAGCGGGGACCCAGTACTTC
CASSLAQLGAAGTQYF
>few|TRBV24-1|TRBD2|TRBJ2-2
TGTGCCACCAGTGATTTGGGACTAGTAGCCGGGGAGCTGTTTTTT
CATSDLGLVAGELFF
>.|TRBV20-1|TRBD2|TRBJ2-7
TGCAGTGCGCCGGGACTAGCGGGGGCTTACGAGCAGTACTTC
CSAPGLAGAYEQYF
>.|TRBV9|.|TRBJ1-3
TGTGCCAGCACCAGCACCCTGACTGGAAACACCATATATTTT
CASTSTLTGNTIYF
>.|TRBV20-1|TRBD2|TRBJ2-7
TGCAGTGCTAGAGATCTGCTAGCGGGATCCTACGAGCAGTACTTC
CSARDLLAGSYEQYF
>.|TRBV12-3/TRBV12-4|.|TRBJ2-1
TGTGCCAGCAGTCCCCTATTGGCGGGGGCCAGCAATGAGCAGTTCTTC
CASSPLLAGASNEQFF
>few|TRBV28|TRBD1|TRBJ1-1
TGTGCCAGCAGTCCCAGGACAGGGGGGAACACTGAAGCTTTCTTT
CASSPRTGGNTEAFF
>few|TRBV6-2/TRBV6-3|.|TRBJ2-7
TGTGCCAGCAGTTACTTGGGACCCAGCTCCTACGAGCAGTACTTC
CASSYLGPSSYEQYF
>.|TRBV29-1|TRBD1|TRBJ1-4
TGCAGCGTTGCCCGGACAGGGGGTGAAAAACTGTTTTTT
CSVARTGGEKLFF
>few|TRBV24-1|TRBD1|TRBJ2-5
TGTGCCACCGGAGACAGGGGGCTGGAGACCCAGTACTTC
CATGDRGLETQYF
>.|TRBV29-1|TRBD2|TRBJ2-5
TGCAGCGTTGAGACAGGGACTAGCGGGAGTGGGGAGACCCAGTACTTC
CSVETGTSGSGETQYF
>.|TRBV3-1|.|TRBJ1-1
TGTGCCAGCAGCCAAGCTATGCCTTCGAACACTGAAGCTTTCTTT
CASSQAMPSNTEAFF
>.|TRBV4-2|.|TRBJ2-5
TGTGCCAGCAGCCAAGAAGAGTCCATACCACAAGAGACCCAGTACTTC
CASSQEESIPQETQYF
>.|TRBV29-1|TRBD1|TRBJ2-7
TGCAGCGTGACTCTGACAGGGATCCACGAGCAGTACTTC
CSVTLTGIHEQYF
>.|TRBV28|TRBD2|TRBJ2-3
TGTGCCAGCAGTTTTTCCCTAGCGGGAACAGATACGCAGTATTTT
CASSFSLAGTDTQYF